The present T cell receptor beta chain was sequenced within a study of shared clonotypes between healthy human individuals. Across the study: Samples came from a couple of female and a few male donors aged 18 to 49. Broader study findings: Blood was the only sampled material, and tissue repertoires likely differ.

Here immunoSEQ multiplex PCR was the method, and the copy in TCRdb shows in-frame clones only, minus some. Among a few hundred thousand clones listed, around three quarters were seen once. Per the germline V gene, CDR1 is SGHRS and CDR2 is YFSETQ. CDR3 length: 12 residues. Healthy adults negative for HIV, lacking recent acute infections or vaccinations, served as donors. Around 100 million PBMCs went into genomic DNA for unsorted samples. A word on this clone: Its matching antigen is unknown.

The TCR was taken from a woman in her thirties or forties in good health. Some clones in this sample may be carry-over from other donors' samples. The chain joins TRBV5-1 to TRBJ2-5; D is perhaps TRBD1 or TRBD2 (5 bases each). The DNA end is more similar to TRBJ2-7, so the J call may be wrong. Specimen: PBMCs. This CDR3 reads CASRRDGYEQYF. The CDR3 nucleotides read TGCGCCAGCAGGAGGGACGGCTACGAGCAGTACTTC.